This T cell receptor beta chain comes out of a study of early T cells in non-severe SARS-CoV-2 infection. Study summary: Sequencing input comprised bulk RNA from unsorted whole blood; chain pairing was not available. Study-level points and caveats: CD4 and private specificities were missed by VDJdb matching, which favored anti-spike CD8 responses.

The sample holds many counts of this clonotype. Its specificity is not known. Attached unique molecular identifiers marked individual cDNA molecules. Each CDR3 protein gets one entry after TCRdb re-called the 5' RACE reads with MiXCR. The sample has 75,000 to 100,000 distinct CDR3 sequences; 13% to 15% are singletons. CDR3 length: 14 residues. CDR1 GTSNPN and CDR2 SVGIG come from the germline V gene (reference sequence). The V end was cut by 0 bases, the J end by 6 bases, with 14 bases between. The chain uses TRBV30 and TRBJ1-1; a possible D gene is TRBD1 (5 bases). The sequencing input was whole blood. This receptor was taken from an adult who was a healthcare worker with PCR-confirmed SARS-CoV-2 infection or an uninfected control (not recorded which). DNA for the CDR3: TGTGCCTGGAGTGTACAGGCAGGGCGGTCTGAAGCTTTCTTT. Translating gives CAWSVQAGRSEAFF.